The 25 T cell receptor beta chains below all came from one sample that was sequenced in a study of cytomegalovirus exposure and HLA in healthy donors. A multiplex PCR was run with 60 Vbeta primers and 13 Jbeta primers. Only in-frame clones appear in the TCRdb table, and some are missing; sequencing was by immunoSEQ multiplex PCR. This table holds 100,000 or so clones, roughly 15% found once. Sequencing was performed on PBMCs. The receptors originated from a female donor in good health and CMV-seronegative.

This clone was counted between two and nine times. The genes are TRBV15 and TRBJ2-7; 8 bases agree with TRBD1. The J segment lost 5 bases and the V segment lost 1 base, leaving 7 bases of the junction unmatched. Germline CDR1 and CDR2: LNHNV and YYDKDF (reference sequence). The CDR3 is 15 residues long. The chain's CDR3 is CATSRARDRSDEQYF. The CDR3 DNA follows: TGTGCCACCAGCAGAGCACGGGACAGGTCGGACGAGCAGTACTTC.

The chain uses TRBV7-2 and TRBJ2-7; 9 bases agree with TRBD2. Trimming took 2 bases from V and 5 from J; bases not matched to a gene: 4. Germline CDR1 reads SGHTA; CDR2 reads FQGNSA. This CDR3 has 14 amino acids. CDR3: CASSLLAGVHEQYF. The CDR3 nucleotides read TGTGCCAGCAGCTTATTAGCGGGGGTTCACGAGCAGTACTTC.

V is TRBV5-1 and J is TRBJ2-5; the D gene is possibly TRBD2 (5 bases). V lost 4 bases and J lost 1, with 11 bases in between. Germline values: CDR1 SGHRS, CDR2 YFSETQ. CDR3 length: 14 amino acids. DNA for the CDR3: TGCGCCAGCAGCCCCGGGGTTGGCCAAGAGACCCAGTACTTC. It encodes CASSPGVGQETQYF.

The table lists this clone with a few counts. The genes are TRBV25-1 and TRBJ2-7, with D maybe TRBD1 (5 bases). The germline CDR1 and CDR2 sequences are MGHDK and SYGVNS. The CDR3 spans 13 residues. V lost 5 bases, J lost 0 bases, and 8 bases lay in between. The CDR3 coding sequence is TGTGCCAGCAGTTGGACAAGCTCCTACGAGCAGTACTTC. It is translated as CASSWTSSYEQYF.

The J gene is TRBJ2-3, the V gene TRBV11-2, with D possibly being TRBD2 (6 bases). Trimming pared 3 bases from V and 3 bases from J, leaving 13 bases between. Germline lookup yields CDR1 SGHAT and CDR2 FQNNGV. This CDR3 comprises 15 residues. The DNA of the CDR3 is TGTGCCAGCAGCTTTATCCTCGGAGGGACAGATACGCAGTATTTT. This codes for CASSFILGGTDTQYF.

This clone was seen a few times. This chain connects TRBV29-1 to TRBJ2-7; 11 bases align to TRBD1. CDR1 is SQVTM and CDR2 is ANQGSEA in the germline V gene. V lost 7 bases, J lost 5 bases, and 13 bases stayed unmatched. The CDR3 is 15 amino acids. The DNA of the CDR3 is TGCAGCGCAAAAGTAAAGGACAGGGGGCGGAACGAGCAGTACTTC. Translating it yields CSAKVKDRGRNEQYF.

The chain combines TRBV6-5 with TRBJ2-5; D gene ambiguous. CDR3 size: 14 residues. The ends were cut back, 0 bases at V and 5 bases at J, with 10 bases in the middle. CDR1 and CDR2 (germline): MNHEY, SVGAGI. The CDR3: CASSYSRNWETQYF. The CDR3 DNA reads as TGTGCCAGCAGTTACTCTCGTAACTGGGAGACCCAGTACTTC.

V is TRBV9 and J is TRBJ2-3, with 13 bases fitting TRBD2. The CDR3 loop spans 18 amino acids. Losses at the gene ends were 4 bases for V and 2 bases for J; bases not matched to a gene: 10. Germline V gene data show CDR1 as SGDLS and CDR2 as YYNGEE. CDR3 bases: TGTGCCAGCAGCTCCCGACTAGCGGGGGGCCGGGACACAGATACGCAGTATTTT. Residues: CASSSRLAGGRDTDTQYF.

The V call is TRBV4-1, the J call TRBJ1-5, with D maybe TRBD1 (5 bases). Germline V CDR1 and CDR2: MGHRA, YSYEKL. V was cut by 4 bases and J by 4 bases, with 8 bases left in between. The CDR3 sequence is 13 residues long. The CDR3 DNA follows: TGCGCCAGCAGCCCGGGACTAAATCAGCCCCAGCATTTT. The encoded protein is CASSPGLNQPQHF.

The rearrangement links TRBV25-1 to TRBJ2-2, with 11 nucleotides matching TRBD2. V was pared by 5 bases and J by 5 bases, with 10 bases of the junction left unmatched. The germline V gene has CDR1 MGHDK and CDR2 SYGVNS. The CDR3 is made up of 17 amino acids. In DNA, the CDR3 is TGTGCCAGCAGTCCTACCATAGCGGGAGGGAGGACCGGGGAGCTGTTTTTT. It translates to CASSPTIAGGRTGELFF.

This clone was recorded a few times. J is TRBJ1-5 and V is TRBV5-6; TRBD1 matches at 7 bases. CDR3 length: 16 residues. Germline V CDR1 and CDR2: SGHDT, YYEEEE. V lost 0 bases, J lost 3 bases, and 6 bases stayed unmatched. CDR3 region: CASSLGQGFDNQPQHF. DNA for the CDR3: TGTGCCAGCAGCTTGGGACAGGGATTCGACAATCAGCCCCAGCATTTT.

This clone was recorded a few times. The CDR3 here is CASSETVTVSSYEQYF. CDR3 in DNA: TGTGCCAGCAGTGAGACAGTAACGGTTTCGTCCTACGAGCAGTACTTC. The rearrangement uses TRBV6-1 and TRBJ2-7, with D perhaps TRBD1 (5 bases). The ends were cut back, 3 bases at V and 1 base at J, with 16 bases in the middle. Germline values: CDR1 MNHNS, CDR2 SASEGT. The CDR3 contains 16 residues.

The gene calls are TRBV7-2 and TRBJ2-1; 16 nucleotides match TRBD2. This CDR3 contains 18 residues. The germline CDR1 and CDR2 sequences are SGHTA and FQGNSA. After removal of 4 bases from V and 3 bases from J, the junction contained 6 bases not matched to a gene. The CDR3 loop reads CASSWGLAGGFDYNEQFF. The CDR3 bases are TGTGCCAGCAGCTGGGGACTAGCGGGAGGGTTCGACTACAATGAGCAGTTCTTC.

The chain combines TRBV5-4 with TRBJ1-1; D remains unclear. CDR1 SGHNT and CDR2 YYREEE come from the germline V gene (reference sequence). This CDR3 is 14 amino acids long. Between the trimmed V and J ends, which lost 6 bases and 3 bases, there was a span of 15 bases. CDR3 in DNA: TGTGCCAGCAAACCTCAGGAATCGGACACTGAAGCTTTCTTT. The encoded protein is CASKPQESDTEAFF.

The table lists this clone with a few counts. As DNA, the CDR3 is TGTGCCAGCAGCCCCCGTCTAGCGGGGGGTTCCGAGCAGTACTTC. Translation gives CASSPRLAGGSEQYF. The chain combines TRBV5-4 with TRBJ2-7; TRBD2 aligns across 11 bases. J gave up 6 bases and V 4 bases, and 9 bases lay outside the gene matches. CDR3 size: 15 residues. Germline V lookup: CDR1 SGHNT, CDR2 YYREEE (reference sequence).

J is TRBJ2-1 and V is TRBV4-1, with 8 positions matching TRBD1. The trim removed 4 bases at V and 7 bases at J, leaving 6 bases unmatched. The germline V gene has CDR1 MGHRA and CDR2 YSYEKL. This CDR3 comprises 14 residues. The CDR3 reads CASSPSGGYNEQFF. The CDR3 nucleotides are TGCGCCAGCAGCCCCTCAGGGGGCTATAATGAGCAGTTCTTC.

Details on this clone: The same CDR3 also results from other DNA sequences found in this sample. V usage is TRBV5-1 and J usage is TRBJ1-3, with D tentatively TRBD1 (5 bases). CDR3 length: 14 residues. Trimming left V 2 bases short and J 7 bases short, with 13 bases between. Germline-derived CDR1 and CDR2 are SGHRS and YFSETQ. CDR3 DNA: TGCGCCAGCAGCTTAGCAGGGTATGGGAACACCATATATTTT. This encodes CASSLAGYGNTIYF.

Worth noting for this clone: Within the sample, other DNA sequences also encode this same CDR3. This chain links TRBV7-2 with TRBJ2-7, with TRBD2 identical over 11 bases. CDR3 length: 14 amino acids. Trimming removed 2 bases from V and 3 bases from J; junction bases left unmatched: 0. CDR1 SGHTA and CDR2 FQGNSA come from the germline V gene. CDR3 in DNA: TGTGCCAGCAGCTTAACTAGCGGGAGCTACGAGCAGTACTTC. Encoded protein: CASSLTSGSYEQYF. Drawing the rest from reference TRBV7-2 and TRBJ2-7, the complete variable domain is GAGVSQSPSNKVTEKGKDVELRCDPISGHTALYWYRQSLGQGLEFLIYFQGNSAPDKSGLPSDRFSAERTGGSVSTLTIQRTQQEDSAVYLCASSLTSGSYEQYFGPGTRLTVT.

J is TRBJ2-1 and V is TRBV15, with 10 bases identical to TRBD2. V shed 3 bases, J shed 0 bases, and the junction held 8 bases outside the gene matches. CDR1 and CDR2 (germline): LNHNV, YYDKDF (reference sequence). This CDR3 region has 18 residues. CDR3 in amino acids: CATSSPGLASGSYNEQFF. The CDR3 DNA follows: TGTGCCACCAGCAGTCCGGGACTAGCGTCGGGCTCCTACAATGAGCAGTTCTTC.

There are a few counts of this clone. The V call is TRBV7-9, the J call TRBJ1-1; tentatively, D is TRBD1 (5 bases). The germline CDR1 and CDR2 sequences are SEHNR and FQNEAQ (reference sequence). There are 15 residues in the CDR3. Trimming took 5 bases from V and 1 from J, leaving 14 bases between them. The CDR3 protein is CASSQSAGENTEAFF. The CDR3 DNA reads TGTGCCAGCAGCCAATCCGCGGGGGAGAACACTGAAGCTTTCTTT.

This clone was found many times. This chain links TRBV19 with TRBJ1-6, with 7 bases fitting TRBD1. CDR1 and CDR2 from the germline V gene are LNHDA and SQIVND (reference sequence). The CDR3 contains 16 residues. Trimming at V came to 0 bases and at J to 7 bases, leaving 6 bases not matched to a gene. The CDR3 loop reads CASSIETGAMNSPLHF. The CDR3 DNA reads TGTGCCAGTAGTATAGAAACAGGGGCGATGAATTCACCCCTCCACTTT.

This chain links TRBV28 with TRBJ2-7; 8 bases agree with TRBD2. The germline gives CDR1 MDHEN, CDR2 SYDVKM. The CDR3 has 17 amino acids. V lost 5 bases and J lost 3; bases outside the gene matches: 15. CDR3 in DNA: TGTGCCAGCAGTCCTAACAAAGCGGGAGACTTTAACTACGAGCAGTACTTC. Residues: CASSPNKAGDFNYEQYF.

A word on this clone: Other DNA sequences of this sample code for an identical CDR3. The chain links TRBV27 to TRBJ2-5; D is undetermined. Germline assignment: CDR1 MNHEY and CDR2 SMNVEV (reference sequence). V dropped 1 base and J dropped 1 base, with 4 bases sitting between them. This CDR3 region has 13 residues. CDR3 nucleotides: TGTGCCAGCAGTTTATGGGCCCAAGAGACCCAGTACTTC. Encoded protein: CASSLWAQETQYF.

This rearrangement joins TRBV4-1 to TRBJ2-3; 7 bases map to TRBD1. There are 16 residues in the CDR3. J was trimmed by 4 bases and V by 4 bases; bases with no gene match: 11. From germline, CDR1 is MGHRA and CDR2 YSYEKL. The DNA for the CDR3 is TGCGCCAGCAGCCCCTTCGGCGAGGGGGCTGCAGATACGCAGTATTTT. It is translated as CASSPFGEGAADTQYF.

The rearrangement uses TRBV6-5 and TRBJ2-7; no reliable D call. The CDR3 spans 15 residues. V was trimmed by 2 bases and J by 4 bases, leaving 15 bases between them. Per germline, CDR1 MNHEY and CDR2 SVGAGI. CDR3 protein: CASSYPACYKYEQYF. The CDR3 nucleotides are TGTGCCAGCAGTTACCCCGCCTGTTACAAGTACGAGCAGTACTTC.